These 4 T cell receptor beta chains share one sample of origin, sequenced in a study of blood T cells in healthy people across ages (dated by TCRdb to 2015 to 2017). The library was made by 5' RACE. Sequencing was performed on an Illumina HiSeq 2500. The second PCR ran for roughly 7 to 11 cycles and used a J-beta primer mix along with a sample-barcoded 5' primer. In TCRdb, the public reads were trimmed at Q25 with fastp and aligned with MiXCR, with productive beta chains retained. Rows with one shared CDR3 protein collapse into an entry with the most common genes and DNA. This sample holds 850,000 or so distinct CDR3 sequences; 25% to 30% were observed only once. The ten largest clones add up to approximately 15% of the sample. Sequencing was carried out using blood. The receptor set was obtained from a woman older than 75 in good health.

Only a few counts were recorded for this clonotype. The chain recombines TRBV5-6 with TRBJ1-6; D is possibly TRBD1 (6 bases). Per germline, CDR1 SGHDT and CDR2 YYEEEE. The CDR3 is 17 amino acids. V was cut by 2 bases and J by 6 bases, with 18 bases left in between. CDR3 DNA sequence: TGTGCCAGCAGCTTAATGATTACAGGGATTCGTAATTCACCCCTCCACTTT. Protein: CASSLMITGIRNSPLHF. Drawing the rest from reference TRBV5-6 and TRBJ1-6, the complete variable domain is DAGVTQSPTHLIKTRGQQVTLRCSPKSGHDTVSWYQQALGQGPQFIFQYYEEEERQRGNFPDRFSGHQFPNYSSELNVNALLLGDSALYLCASSLMITGIRNSPLHFGNGTRLTVT.

This CDR3 reads CASSIDSYEQFF. CDR3 nucleotides: TGTGCCAGCAGCATTGACTCCTACGAGCAGTTCTTC. V and J are TRBV2 and TRBJ2-1; D not certain. The germline CDR1 and CDR2 sequences are SNHLY and FYNNEI. Trimming took off 6 bases at V and 10 bases at J, with 13 bases between the two ends. This CDR3 comprises 12 residues.

This clonotype was seen ten or more times. The chain is built from TRBV15 and TRBJ2-1; TRBD2 agrees at 8 bases. The V gene end was trimmed by 3 bases and the J gene end by 0 bases; junction bases not matched to a gene: 1. Germline V gives CDR1 LNHNV, CDR2 YYDKDF (reference sequence). The CDR3 extends over 15 amino acids. This CDR3 reads CATSRTSVSYNEQFF. DNA of the CDR3: TGTGCCACCAGCAGGACTAGCGTCTCCTACAATGAGCAGTTCTTC.

This clonotype occurred a few times. The junction shows a germline mismatch at one end, possibly a read error. The chain has TRBV28 and TRBJ1-5; D perhaps matches TRBD1 (6 bases). CDR3 length: 14 amino acids. Germline CDR1 reads MDHEN; CDR2 reads SYDVKM. The CDR3 coding sequence is TGTACCAGCAGTCCATCACAGGGTACTCAGCCCCAGCATTTT. Its protein is CTSSPSQGTQPQHF.